This T cell receptor beta chain was sequenced for a study of CXCR3-negative and CXCR3-positive naive CD8 T cells. Study overall: Around 140 million TRB reads were obtained overall (about 1.5 +/- 0.3 million per library). Whole-study results and caveats: Naive cells positive for CXCR3 carried more hydrophobic TRB CDR3s than CXCR3-negative ones.

A word on this clonotype: Antigen: not known.

All TRB cDNA libraries came from 5' RACE performed with UMI labels. TCRdb re-analyzed the 5' RACE reads; it lists each CDR3 protein once, without DNA. The listing records tens of thousands of distinct CDR3 sequences. In triplicate, each CD8+ T cell subset was sorted at 250,000 to 350,000 cells per replicate. Germline CDR1 is SGHDN and CDR2 is FVKESK. This CDR3 spans 12 amino acids. The clonotype comes from a human donor in good health. Some clones in this sample may be carry-over from other donors' samples. Sequencing was carried out using naive CXCR3+ CD8+ T cells from blood. Indicated subset: CD45RO-CCR7+CD27+CD95- naive CD8+ T cells expressing CXCR3 (TNR3+). The chain carries TRBV14 and TRBJ2-7; with no DNA, the TCRdb D assignment of TRBD1 cannot be verified. CDR3: CASSGGSDEQYF.